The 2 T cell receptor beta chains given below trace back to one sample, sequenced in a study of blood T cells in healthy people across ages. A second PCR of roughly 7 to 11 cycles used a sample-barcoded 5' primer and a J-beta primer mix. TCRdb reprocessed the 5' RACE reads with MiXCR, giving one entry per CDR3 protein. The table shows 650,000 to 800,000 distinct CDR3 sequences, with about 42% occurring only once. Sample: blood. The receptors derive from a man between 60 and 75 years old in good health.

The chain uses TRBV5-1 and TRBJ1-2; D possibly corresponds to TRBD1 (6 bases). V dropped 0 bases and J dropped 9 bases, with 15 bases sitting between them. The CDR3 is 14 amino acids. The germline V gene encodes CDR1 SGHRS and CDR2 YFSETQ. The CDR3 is CASSLAGRGLSYTF. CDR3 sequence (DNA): TGCGCCAGCAGCTTGGCAGGACGGGGGCTGAGCTACACCTTC.

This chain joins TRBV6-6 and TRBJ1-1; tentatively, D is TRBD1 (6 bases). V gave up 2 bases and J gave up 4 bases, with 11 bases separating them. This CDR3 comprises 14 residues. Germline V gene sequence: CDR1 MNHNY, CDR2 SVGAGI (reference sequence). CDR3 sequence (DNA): TGTGCCAGCAGTTACGGGGAAGGGGGCACTGAAGCTTTCTTT. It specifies CASSYGEGGTEAFF.